This entry lists 2 T cell receptor beta chains sequenced from one sample in a study of blood T cells in healthy people across ages. The authors ran a second PCR of about 6 to 12 cycles using a sample-barcoded 5' primer and a J-beta primer mix. TCRdb analysed the 5' RACE reads with MiXCR anew, one entry per CDR3 protein. The data show about 1 million distinct CDR3 sequences, under 55% seen once. Sequencing was carried out using blood. These receptors originate from a woman aged 55-70 years in good health.

There are a few counts of this clonotype. The chain has TRBV6-1 and TRBJ2-1, with 7 nucleotides matching TRBD2. CDR3 size: 13 residues. The ends lost 5 bases at V and 7 bases at J; junction bases unmatched: 5. Germline loops: CDR1 MNHNS, CDR2 SASEGT. The DNA for the CDR3 is TGTGCCAGCAGTACTTGGGGGGGGAATGAGCAGTTCTTC. Its translation is CASSTWGGNEQFF.

This clonotype was seen more than once but under ten times. V and J are TRBV7-8 and TRBJ2-3, with D unclear. Germline CDR1 and CDR2: SGHVS and FQNEAQ. The CDR3 extends over 16 amino acids. Trimming pared 0 bases from V and 1 base from J, leaving 11 bases between. The CDR3 loop reads CASSLAPGFGTDTQYF. The CDR3 DNA is TGTGCCAGCAGCTTAGCGCCCGGGTTTGGCACAGATACGCAGTATTTT.